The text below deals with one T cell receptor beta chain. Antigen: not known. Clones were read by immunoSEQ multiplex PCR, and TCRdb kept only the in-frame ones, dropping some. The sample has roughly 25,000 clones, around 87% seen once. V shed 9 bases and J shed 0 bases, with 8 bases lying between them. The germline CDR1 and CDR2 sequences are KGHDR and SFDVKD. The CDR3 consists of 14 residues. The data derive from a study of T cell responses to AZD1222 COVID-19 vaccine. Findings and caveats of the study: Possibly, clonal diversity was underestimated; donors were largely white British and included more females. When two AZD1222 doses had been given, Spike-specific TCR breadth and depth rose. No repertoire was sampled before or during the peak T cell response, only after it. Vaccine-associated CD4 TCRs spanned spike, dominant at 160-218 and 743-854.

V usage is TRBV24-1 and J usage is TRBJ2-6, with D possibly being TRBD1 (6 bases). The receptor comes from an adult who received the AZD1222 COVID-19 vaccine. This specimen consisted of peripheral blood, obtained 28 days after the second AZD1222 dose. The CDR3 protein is CATSQGSGANVLTF. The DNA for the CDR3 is TGTGCCACCTCACAGGGCTCTGGGGCCAACGTCCTGACTTTC.